These 26 T cell receptor beta chains share one sample of origin, sequenced in a study of PD-1 blockade in classical Hodgkin lymphoma. All patients experienced relapse after autologous stem cell transplantation, and brentuximab vedotin exposure was variable. Some clones are missing from TCRdb's copy, which holds only in-frame ones; the method was immunoSEQ multiplex PCR. The sample has 20,000 to 25,000 clones, 80% seen once; the top ten hold about a sixth. Source: peripheral blood mononuclear cells (PBMCs), taken before the second cycle of nivolumab. These receptors were collected from a human donor with classical Hodgkin lymphoma.

The chain is built from TRBV18 and TRBJ2-1, with D perhaps matching TRBD2 (5 bases). The CDR3 sequence is 17 residues long. Trimming removed 3 bases from V and 0 bases from J, with 15 bases in between. Germline values: CDR1 KGHSH, CDR2 LQKENI. CDR3 in DNA: TGTGCCAGCTCACCGGGTGGCGGGCAGAGCTCCTACAATGAGCAGTTCTTC. Its translation is CASSPGGGQSSYNEQFF.

The chain is built from TRBV18 and TRBJ1-2; the D gene is possibly TRBD1 (5 bases). CDR1 is KGHSH, CDR2 LQKENI, per germline. V was cut by 0 bases and J by 4 bases, with 9 bases left in between. The CDR3 spans 14 residues. CDR3 in amino acids: CASSPPGDPYGYTF. CDR3 nucleotides: TGTGCCAGCTCACCACCGGGGGACCCCTATGGCTACACCTTC.

The V gene is TRBV7-9, the J gene TRBJ2-7; the D call may be TRBD1 or TRBD2 (5 bases each). In germline, CDR1 is SEHNR, CDR2 FQNEAQ (reference sequence). The CDR3 is 14 residues long. V was trimmed by 0 bases and J by 5 bases, leaving 11 bases between them. Written as DNA, the CDR3 is TGTGCCAGCAGCTTAGCGGCCGGGGCTCACGAGCAGTACTTC. Translation: CASSLAAGAHEQYF.

CDR3 nucleotide sequence: TGCAGCGTTAACAAGGGGCCGGCTGGCACTGAAGCTTTCTTT. This sequence encodes CSVNKGPAGTEAFF. The chain employs TRBV29-1 and TRBJ1-1; tentatively, D is TRBD1 (5 bases). The CDR3 is made up of 14 amino acids. CDR1 is SQVTM and CDR2 is ANQGSEA in the germline V gene. Trimming took 5 bases from V and 4 from J, leaving 17 bases between them.

CDR3 bases: TGTGCCAGCAGTTTGACGGGAAGTAATCAGCCCCAGCATTTT. Its protein product is CASSLTGSNQPQHF. The chain couples TRBV28 to TRBJ1-5, with D hard to call. The germline V gene has CDR1 MDHEN and CDR2 SYDVKM. Trimming cost V 3 bases and J 4 bases, with 10 bases left between them. The CDR3 is 14 amino acids.

This clone appeared a single time. J is TRBJ1-2 and V is TRBV2; perhaps TRBD1 as D (5 bases). From germline, CDR1 is SNHLY and CDR2 FYNNEI. The V gene lost 7 bases and the J gene lost 3 bases, with 15 bases spanning the gap. The CDR3 totals 14 residues. The CDR3 here is CASIPRWGYYGYTF. CDR3 DNA sequence: TGTGCCAGCATCCCTCGGTGGGGGTACTATGGCTACACCTTC.

The chain links TRBV5-1 to TRBJ2-7; 14 bases line up with TRBD2. The V gene's germline CDR1 is SGHRS and CDR2 YFSETQ. This CDR3 region has 15 residues. The junction had 5 bases not matched to a gene; V was cut back by 4 bases and J by 5 bases. The CDR3 loop reads CASSPGLAGVNEQYF. The CDR3 region has the DNA TGCGCCAGCAGCCCGGGACTAGCGGGAGTTAACGAGCAGTACTTC. Based on the CDR3 plus reference TRBV5-1 and TRBJ2-7, the full variable domain is KAGVTQTPRYLIKTRGQQVTLSCSPISGHRSVSWYQQTPGQGLQFLFEYFSETQRNKGNFPGRFSGRQFSNSRSEMNVSTLELGDSALYLCASSPGLAGVNEQYFGPGTRLTVT.

The J gene is TRBJ1-3, the V gene TRBV6-6, with D unclear. There are 12 residues in the CDR3. Trimming took 5 bases from V and 8 from J, leaving 10 bases between them. From germline, CDR1 is MNHNY and CDR2 SVGAGI (reference sequence). The CDR3 DNA is TGTGCCAGCAGTCCCACCCGAGACACCATATATTTT. This translates into CASSPTRDTIYF.

This clone was counted only a few times. The CDR3: CASSSREGLTGELFF. As DNA, the CDR3 is TGTGCCAGCAGCAGCCGGGAGGGCCTCACCGGGGAGCTGTTTTTT. The rearrangement uses TRBV5-5 and TRBJ2-2; the match to TRBD2 covers 8 bases. The CDR3 contains 15 residues. The germline V gene encodes CDR1 SGHKS and CDR2 YYEKEE (reference sequence). The V segment lost 4 bases and the J segment 4 bases; nucleotides outside the gene matches: 6.

The chain recombines TRBV6-5 with TRBJ2-1, with 9 bases aligning to TRBD2. The CDR3 is 14 residues long. V gave up 7 bases and J gave up 7 bases; unmatched junction bases: 8. CDR1 is MNHEY and CDR2 is SVGAGI in the germline V gene. CDR3 residues: CASKRAGGGNEQFF. CDR3 DNA sequence: TGTGCCAGCAAGAGAGCGGGAGGAGGAAATGAGCAGTTCTTC.

The V call is TRBV7-9, the J call TRBJ2-4; 7 bases align to TRBD1. The V and J ends lost 6 bases and 2 bases, in that order; junction bases with no gene match: 10. The CDR3 is made up of 16 amino acids. CDR1 SEHNR and CDR2 FQNEAQ come from the germline V gene (reference sequence). CDR3 sequence reads: CASSLGDSVSKNIQYF. CDR3 bases: TGTGCCAGCAGTCTAGGGGACAGCGTATCCAAAAACATTCAGTACTTC.

This clone occurred once. V usage is TRBV29-1 and J usage is TRBJ2-1; 10 nucleotides match TRBD1. Germline assignment: CDR1 SQVTM and CDR2 ANQGSEA. This CDR3 has 14 residues. J gave up 6 bases and V 7 bases, and 9 bases lay outside the gene matches. The chain's CDR3 is CSADRGLVSNEQFF. CDR3 DNA: TGCAGCGCCGACAGGGGGCTAGTATCCAATGAGCAGTTCTTC.

This chain uses TRBV27 with TRBJ1-5; D is ambiguous. The CDR3 runs to 17 residues. The V end lost 2 bases, the J end lost 0 bases, and 14 bases lay between the germline ends. From germline, CDR1 is MNHEY and CDR2 SMNVEV (reference sequence). The CDR3 sequence: CASSLKGTTLSNQPQHF. CDR3 in DNA: TGTGCCAGCAGTTTAAAGGGAACCACCCTTAGCAATCAGCCCCAGCATTTT.

This chain connects TRBV29-1 to TRBJ2-2; D gene ambiguous. V was cut by 4 bases and J by 7 bases, with 7 bases left in between. The germline gives CDR1 SQVTM, CDR2 ANQGSEA. This CDR3 comprises 11 residues. CDR3 amino acids: CSVGWRGELFF. CDR3 in DNA: TGCAGCGTTGGGTGGCGCGGGGAGCTGTTTTTT.

V and J are TRBV6-1 and TRBJ2-7, with 8 bases identical to TRBD1. V lost 1 base and J lost 4; bases outside the gene matches: 6. CDR3 length: 15 residues. Germline V gives CDR1 MNHNS, CDR2 SASEGT. CDR3 loop: CASSEGAGGLYEQYF. The DNA for the CDR3 is TGTGCCAGCAGTGAAGGGGCAGGGGGCTTGTACGAGCAGTACTTC.

This clone was counted a few times. The rearrangement links TRBV15 to TRBJ2-1; TRBD2 matches 8 bases. CDR3 size: 13 residues. The J segment lost 10 bases and the V segment lost 4 bases, leaving 6 bases of the junction unmatched. CDR1 is LNHNV and CDR2 is YYDKDF in the germline V gene (reference sequence). CDR3 DNA sequence: TGTGCCACCAGCAAAACAGCGGGAGAGGAGCAGTTCTTC. Translating gives CATSKTAGEEQFF.

This sequence joins TRBV6-1 and TRBJ2-3; D is unclear. CDR3 length equals 15 residues. V lost 1 base to trimming and J lost 0 bases, with 8 bases between them. Looked up from germline, CDR1 is MNHNS and CDR2 is SASEGT. DNA of the CDR3: TGTGCCAGCAGTGAAGTGACCTATAGCACAGATACGCAGTATTTT. It yields the protein CASSEVTYSTDTQYF.

The CDR3 DNA reads as TGTGCCAGTAGTCCCGTTACTACTACGAACACCGGGGAGCTGTTTTTT. Translation gives CASSPVTTTNTGELFF. The chain carries TRBV19 and TRBJ2-2; D remains ambiguous. CDR1 is LNHDA and CDR2 is SQIVND in the germline V gene (reference sequence). The V end lost 5 bases, the J end lost 0 bases, and 13 bases lay between the germline ends. CDR3 length: 16 amino acids.

The V call is TRBV10-3, the J call TRBJ2-7; perhaps TRBD2 as D (6 bases). Germline CDR1 and CDR2: ENHRY and SYGVKD. This CDR3 spans 16 amino acids. Deletions cut 0 bases from V and 4 bases from J, with 16 bases between. This CDR3 reads CAISESLTSILYEQYF. The CDR3 DNA is TGTGCCATCAGTGAGTCTCTGACTAGTATTCTTTACGAGCAGTACTTC.

The rearrangement uses TRBV19 and TRBJ1-3; 10 positions agree with TRBD1. The CDR3 runs to 18 residues. CDR1 and CDR2 (germline): LNHDA, SQIVND (reference sequence). Trimming cost V 7 bases and J 0 bases; bases outside gene matches: 12. The CDR3 nucleotides are TGTGCCAGTATTGAATGGGGACAGGGGACCAGCTCTGGAAACACCATATATTTT. Amino acid sequence: CASIEWGQGTSSGNTIYF.

Written as DNA, the CDR3 is TGCGCCAGCAGCTTATTAGGGAGTGGCGATGAGCAGTTCTTC. It encodes CASSLLGSGDEQFF. This sequence joins TRBV5-1 and TRBJ2-1, with D tentatively TRBD2 (5 bases). The germline V and J ends were trimmed by 2 bases and 8 bases, with 14 bases remaining between them. Germline V gene data show CDR1 as SGHRS and CDR2 as YFSETQ. There are 14 residues in the CDR3. Full variable domain (missing parts from reference TRBV5-1 and TRBJ2-1): KAGVTQTPRYLIKTRGQQVTLSCSPISGHRSVSWYQQTPGQGLQFLFEYFSETQRNKGNFPGRFSGRQFSNSRSEMNVSTLELGDSALYLCASSLLGSGDEQFFGPGTRLTVL.

This chain connects TRBV28 to TRBJ1-5; 10 bases are a match to TRBD1. Germline V lookup: CDR1 MDHEN, CDR2 SYDVKM. J lost 6 bases, V lost 8 bases, and 10 bases had no gene match. The CDR3 has 15 residues. The CDR3 here is CASGRTGGMTQPQHF. CDR3 nucleotide sequence: TGTGCCAGCGGAAGGACAGGGGGAATGACTCAGCCCCAGCATTTT.

The chain carries TRBV29-1 and TRBJ2-7; TRBD1 is a possible D gene (6 bases). This CDR3 is 16 amino acids long. V lost 1 base to trimming and J lost 2 bases, with 18 bases between them. Germline V gives CDR1 SQVTM, CDR2 ANQGSEA. The chain's CDR3 is CSVEGGRNRAPYEQYF. CDR3 nucleotide sequence: TGCAGCGTTGAAGGGGGGCGGAATCGGGCGCCCTACGAGCAGTACTTC.

The J gene is TRBJ2-3, the V gene TRBV6-5; 15 nucleotides line up with TRBD2. Trimming cost V 2 bases and J 3 bases; bases outside gene matches: 0. This CDR3 is built from 16 residues. The V gene's germline CDR1 is MNHEY and CDR2 SVGAGI. The CDR3 region has the DNA TGTGCCAGCAGTTACGGGACTAGCGGGAGGACAGATACGCAGTATTTT. Translated, it gives CASSYGTSGRTDTQYF.

A few counts support this clone. This chain connects TRBV7-8 to TRBJ2-1, with D perhaps matching TRBD2 (6 bases). The CDR3 sequence is 18 residues long. The germline CDR1 and CDR2 sequences are SGHVS and FQNEAQ. V was cut by 0 bases and J by 6 bases, with 21 bases left in between. Written as DNA, the CDR3 is TGTGCCAGCAGCTTAGCTCCCGGCGGGACGGGAGTGGGCAATGAGCAGTTCTTC. Its translation: CASSLAPGGTGVGNEQFF.

The rearrangement links TRBV19 to TRBJ2-3; 7 nucleotides match TRBD2. The CDR3 has 14 residues. Germline trimming cut 5 bases from V and 0 bases from J; bases unmatched to any gene: 2. The V gene's germline CDR1 is LNHDA and CDR2 SQIVND (reference sequence). The CDR3 nucleotides read TGTGCCAGTAGTTCGGGACTAAGCACAGATACGCAGTATTTT. Encoded protein: CASSSGLSTDTQYF.